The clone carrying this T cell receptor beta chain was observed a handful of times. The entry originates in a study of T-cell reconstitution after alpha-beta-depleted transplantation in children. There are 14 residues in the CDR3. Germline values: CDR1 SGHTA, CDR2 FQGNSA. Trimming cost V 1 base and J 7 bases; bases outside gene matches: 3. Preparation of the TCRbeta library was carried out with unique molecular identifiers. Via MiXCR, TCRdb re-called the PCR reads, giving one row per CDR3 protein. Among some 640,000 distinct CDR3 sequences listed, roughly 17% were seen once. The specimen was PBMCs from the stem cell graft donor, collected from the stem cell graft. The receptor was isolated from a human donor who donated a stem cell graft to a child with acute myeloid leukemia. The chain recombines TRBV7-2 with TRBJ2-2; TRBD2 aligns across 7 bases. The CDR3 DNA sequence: TGTGCCAGCAGCTTAGTTGGGGGGGACGGGGAGCTGTTTTTT. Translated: CASSLVGGDGELFF.